This T cell receptor (beta chain) derives from a study of blood T cell repertoires in COVID-19. About the study: Acute and convalescent COVID-19 specimens originated in the United States, Italy and Spain.

In the original analysis: Reference gene primer amplification in the assay estimated nucleated cell counts. Repertoires were generated with immunoSEQ multiplex PCR, while TCRdb's copy carries only in-frame clones and drops some. For V, J and clone size, that table is used; D and trimming come from the DNA. This table holds approximately 170,000 clones, about 80% found once. Germline V lookup: CDR1 ENHRY, CDR2 SYGVKD. The CDR3 sequence is 14 residues long. Trimming shortened V by 10 bases and J by 5 bases, and 21 bases separated the two germline ends. Cohorts were determined from participant-reported clinical history.

The chain combines TRBV10-3 with TRBJ2-7; D possibly corresponds to TRBD1 (7 bases). Sequencing input: PBMCs or T cells enriched from blood (not recorded which). The receptor's source is a man between 45 and 60 years old who had recovered from COVID-19. CDR3 bases: TGTGCCACTTCAAAAGGCCAGGGGGAGGACGAGCAGTACTTC. It is translated as CATSKGQGEDEQYF.